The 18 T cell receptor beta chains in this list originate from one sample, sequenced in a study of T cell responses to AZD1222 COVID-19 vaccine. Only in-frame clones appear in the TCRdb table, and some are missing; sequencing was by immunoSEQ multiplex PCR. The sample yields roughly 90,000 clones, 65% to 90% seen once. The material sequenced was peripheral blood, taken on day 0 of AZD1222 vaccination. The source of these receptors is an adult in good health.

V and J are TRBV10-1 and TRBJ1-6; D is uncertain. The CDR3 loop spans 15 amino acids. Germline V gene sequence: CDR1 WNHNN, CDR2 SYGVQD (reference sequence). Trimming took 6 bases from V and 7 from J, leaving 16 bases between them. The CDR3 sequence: CASSLRRITNSPLHF. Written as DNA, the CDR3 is TGCGCCAGCAGCTTACGACGGATCACCAATTCACCCCTCCACTTT.

Here the CDR3 reads CASSFWDGQSEAFF. The CDR3 DNA follows: TGTGCCAGCAGCTTCTGGGATGGACAGAGTGAAGCTTTCTTT. The chain has TRBV7-2 and TRBJ1-1; a possible D gene is TRBD1 (6 bases). CDR1 SGHTA and CDR2 FQGNSA come from the germline V gene. The V gene lost 3 bases and the J gene lost 7 bases, with 15 bases spanning the gap. The CDR3 spans 14 residues. The full variable domain, completed using reference TRBV7-2 and TRBJ1-1, is GAGVSQSPSNKVTEKGKDVELRCDPISGHTALYWYRQSLGQGLEFLIYFQGNSAPDKSGLPSDRFSAERTGGSVSTLTIQRTQQEDSAVYLCASSFWDGQSEAFFGQGTRLTVV.

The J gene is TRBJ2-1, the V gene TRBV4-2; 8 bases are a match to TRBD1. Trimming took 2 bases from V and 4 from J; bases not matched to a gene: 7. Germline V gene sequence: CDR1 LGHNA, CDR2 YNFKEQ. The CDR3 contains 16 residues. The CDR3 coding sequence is TGTGCCAGCAGCCAACTGGACAGGGTAAATTACAATGAGCAGTTCTTC. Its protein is CASSQLDRVNYNEQFF.

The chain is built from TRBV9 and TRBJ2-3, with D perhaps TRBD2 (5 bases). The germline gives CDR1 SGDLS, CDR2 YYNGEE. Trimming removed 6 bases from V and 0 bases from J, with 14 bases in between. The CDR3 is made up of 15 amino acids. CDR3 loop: CASTRNGGSTDTQYF. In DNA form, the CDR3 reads TGTGCCAGCACCCGGAATGGCGGGAGCACAGATACGCAGTATTTT.

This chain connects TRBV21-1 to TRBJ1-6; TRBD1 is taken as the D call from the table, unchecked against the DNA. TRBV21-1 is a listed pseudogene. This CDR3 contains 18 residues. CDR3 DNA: TGTGCCAGCAGCAGCCAAAAAAGGGACCGGGACATGGAAAGACCCCTCCACTTT. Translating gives CASSSQKRDRDMERPLHF.

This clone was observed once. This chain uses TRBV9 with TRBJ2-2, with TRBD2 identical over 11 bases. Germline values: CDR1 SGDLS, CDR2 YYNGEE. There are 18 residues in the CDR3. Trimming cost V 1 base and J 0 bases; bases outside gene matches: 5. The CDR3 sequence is CASSVSRTSGSNTGELFF. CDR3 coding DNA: TGTGCCAGCAGCGTATCCCGGACTAGCGGGTCGAACACCGGGGAGCTGTTTTTT.

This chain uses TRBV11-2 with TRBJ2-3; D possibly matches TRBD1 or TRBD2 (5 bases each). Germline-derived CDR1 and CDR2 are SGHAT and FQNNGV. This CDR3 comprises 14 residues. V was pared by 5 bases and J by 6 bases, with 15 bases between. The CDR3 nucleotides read TGTGCCAGCAGCCTTCGGGACGGTTGGGATACGCAGTATTTT. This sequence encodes CASSLRDGWDTQYF.

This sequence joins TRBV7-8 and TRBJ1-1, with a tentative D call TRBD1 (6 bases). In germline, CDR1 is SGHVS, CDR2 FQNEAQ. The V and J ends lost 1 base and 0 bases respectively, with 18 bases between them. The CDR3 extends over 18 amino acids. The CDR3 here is CASSLVGREGGVNTEAFF. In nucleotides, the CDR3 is TGTGCCAGCAGCTTAGTAGGCAGGGAGGGGGGAGTGAACACTGAAGCTTTCTTT.

The CDR3 coding sequence is TGTGCCAGCAGGTTCTTATCGAACACTGAAGCTTTCTTT. It encodes CASRFLSNTEAFF. This chain connects TRBV27 to TRBJ1-1; D is ambiguous. Germline lookup yields CDR1 MNHEY and CDR2 SMNVEV (reference sequence). CDR3 length equals 13 residues. V was cut by 6 bases and J by 1 base, with 9 bases left in between.

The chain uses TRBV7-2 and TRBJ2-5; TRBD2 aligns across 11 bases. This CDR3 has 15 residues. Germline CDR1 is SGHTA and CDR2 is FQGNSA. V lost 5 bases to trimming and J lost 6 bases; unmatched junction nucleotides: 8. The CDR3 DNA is TGTGCCAGCAGCAACCGGACTAGCGGGCTCAAGACCCAGTACTTC. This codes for CASSNRTSGLKTQYF.

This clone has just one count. In DNA form, the CDR3 reads TGTGCCAGCTCGGAAAAGGACGGTTCAAATCAGCCCCAGCATTTT. Residues: CASSEKDGSNQPQHF. The V call is TRBV18, the J call TRBJ1-5, with D uncertain. The CDR3 has 15 amino acids. Germline CDR1 reads KGHSH; CDR2 reads LQKENI. Trimming removed 6 bases from V and 4 bases from J, with 16 bases in between. Supplemented by reference TRBV18 and TRBJ1-5, the full variable domain reads NAGVMQNPRHLVRRRGQEARLRCSPMKGHSHVYWYRQLPEEGLKFMVYLQKENIIDESGMPKERFSAEFPKEGPSILRIQQVVRGDSAAYFCASSEKDGSNQPQHFGDGTRLSIL.

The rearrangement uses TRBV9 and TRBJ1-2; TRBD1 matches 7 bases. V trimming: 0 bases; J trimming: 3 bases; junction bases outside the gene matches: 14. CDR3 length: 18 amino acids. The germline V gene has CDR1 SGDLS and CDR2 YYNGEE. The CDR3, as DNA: TGTGCCAGCAGCGTAGGCCCAGGGGGACCGATAATACACTATGGCTACACCTTC. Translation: CASSVGPGGPIIHYGYTF. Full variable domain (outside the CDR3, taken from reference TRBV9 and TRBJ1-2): DSGVTQTPKHLITATGQRVTLRCSPRSGDLSVYWYQQSLDQGLQFLIQYYNGEERAKGNILERFSAQQFPDLHSELNLSSLELGDSALYFCASSVGPGGPIIHYGYTFGSGTRLTVV.

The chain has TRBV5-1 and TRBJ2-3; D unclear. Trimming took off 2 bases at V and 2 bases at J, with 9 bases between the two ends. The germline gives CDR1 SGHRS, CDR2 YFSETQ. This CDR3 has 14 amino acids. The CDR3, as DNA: TGCGCCAGCAGCTTCGCCCAACTCACAGATACGCAGTATTTT. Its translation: CASSFAQLTDTQYF.

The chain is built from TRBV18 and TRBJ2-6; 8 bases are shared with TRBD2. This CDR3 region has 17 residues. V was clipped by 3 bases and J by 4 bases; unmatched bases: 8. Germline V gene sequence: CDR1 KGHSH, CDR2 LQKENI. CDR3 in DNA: TGTGCCAGCTCACCTTCGTCGGGAGGGTCCGGGGCCAACGTCCTGACTTTC. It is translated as CASSPSSGGSGANVLTF.

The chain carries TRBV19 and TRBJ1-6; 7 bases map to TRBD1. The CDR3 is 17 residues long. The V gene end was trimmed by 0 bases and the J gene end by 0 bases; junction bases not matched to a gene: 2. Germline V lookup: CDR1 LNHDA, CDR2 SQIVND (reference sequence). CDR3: CASSIDHRGSYNSPLHF. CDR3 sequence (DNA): TGTGCCAGTAGTATAGATCACAGGGGCTCCTATAATTCACCCCTCCACTTT.

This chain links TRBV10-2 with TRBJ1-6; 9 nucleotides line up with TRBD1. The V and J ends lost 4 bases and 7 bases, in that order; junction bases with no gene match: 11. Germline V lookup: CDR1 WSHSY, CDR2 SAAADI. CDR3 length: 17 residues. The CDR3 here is CASSVWTGALRNSPLHF. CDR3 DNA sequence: TGCGCCAGCAGTGTATGGACAGGGGCCTTGAGGAATTCACCCCTCCACTTT.

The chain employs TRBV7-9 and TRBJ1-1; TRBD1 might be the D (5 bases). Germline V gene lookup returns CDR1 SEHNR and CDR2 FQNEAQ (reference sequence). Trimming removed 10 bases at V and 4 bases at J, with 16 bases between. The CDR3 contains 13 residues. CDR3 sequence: CATQLGGVTEAFF. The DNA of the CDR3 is TGTGCCACCCAGTTGGGGGGGGTCACTGAAGCTTTCTTT.

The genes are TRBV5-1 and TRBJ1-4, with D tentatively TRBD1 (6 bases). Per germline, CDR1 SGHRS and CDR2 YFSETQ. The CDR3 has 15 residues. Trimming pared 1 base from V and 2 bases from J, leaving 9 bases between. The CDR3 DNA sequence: TGCGCCAGCAGCTTGAGGGGGATTACTAATGAAAAACTGTTTTTT. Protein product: CASSLRGITNEKLFF. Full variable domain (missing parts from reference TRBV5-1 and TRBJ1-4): KAGVTQTPRYLIKTRGQQVTLSCSPISGHRSVSWYQQTPGQGLQFLFEYFSETQRNKGNFPGRFSGRQFSNSRSEMNVSTLELGDSALYLCASSLRGITNEKLFFGSGTQLSVL.